This T cell receptor beta chain comes out of a study of T cell responses to AZD1222 COVID-19 vaccine (dated by TCRdb to the early 2020s). Regarding the research as a whole: AZD1222 recipients whose second dose came at about 4 weeks and those whose second dose came at about 12 weeks were combined into one group, since spike-specific TCR depth and breadth did not differ between the two schedules. Trial participants were enrolled by age into subgroups of 18-55, 56-69 and 70-plus years, and about 150, 27 and 61 TCR-sequenced participants, respectively, were included in these subgroups. A total of approximately 250 trial participants underwent TCR sequencing, of whom around 210 had received two doses of AZD1222 and approximately 26 had received two doses of the MenACWY control vaccine. Findings and caveats that apply to the study as a whole: After two AZD1222 doses, both the breadth and the depth of spike-specific TCRs were significantly higher than at day 0 and than in MenACWY recipients. Participants were mostly white British and included more females than males, and it was suggested by the authors that clonal diversity may have been underestimated. Nearly half of unique spike-specific TCRs reportedly recognized epitopes outside regions mutated in the B.1.351 and B.1.1.7 variants. Only a handful of AZD1222 recipients were SARS-CoV-2 seropositive at baseline, limiting conclusions about previously exposed vaccinees. No day 14 peak-response samples were available, so repertoires were characterized only after the peak T cell response. In the small 56-69-year group, the increase in depth fell short of significance, most likely because of low power. Vaccine-associated CD4 TCRs spanned the whole spike protein, with dominant responses in regions 160-218 and 743-854.

This sample's time point label indicates: baseline before first vaccination. Vaccinee samples came from UK trials COV001 and COV002, including a single-blind randomized controlled phase 2/3 trial of AZD1222 (ChAdOx1 nCoV-19) in healthy adults. Trial participant PBMC samples were collected at day 0 and day 28 after the second dose for TCRbeta chain sequencing. In this sample, this clone turned up once. The specificity of this receptor is unknown. No base qualities exist here, and no much larger clone lies one base off it. Reading from cysteine to phenylalanine, the CDR3 counts 16 amino acids. The only DNA kept is the CDR3, 48 bases in frame from the first base. According to the germline V gene, CDR1 reads SGHTA and CDR2 reads FQGTGA. The V end loses 2 bases and the J end loses 7 bases, and a stretch of 15 bases separates them. The CDR3 regions of human TCRbeta chains were analyzed by immunosequencing. As for how the authors treated the data: TCRs in the repertoires were matched against a reference library of SARS-CoV-2-specific TCRs that had been generated with the MIRA antigen-specificity platform. Breadth was defined as the fraction of unique TCRs that were SARS-CoV-2-associated, and depth was defined as the fraction of total T cells that were SARS-CoV-2-associated. Each spike-specific TCR was assigned to its reactive spike region and to a CD4 or CD8 class using the MIRA data. Log10-transformed breadth and depth values were compared by one-way ANOVA with Sidak's multiple comparisons tests. TCRdb limited this immuneACCESS table to in-frame rearrangements with V and J called. A share of clones is missing; checked studies link under half to unresolved V genes, and the rest is unexplained. V and J calls and clone size are given by that table; D and trimming were obtained from the DNA. Across this sample there are 140,000 to 150,000 clones, with under 95% seen only once. The ten largest clones take up more than 8.5% of the sample.

This receptor was obtained from an adult in good health. The rearranged segments are TRBV7-3 and TRBJ1-6, with no reliable assignment of the D segment. The source material was peripheral blood, sampled on day 0 of AZD1222 vaccination. The sequenced DNA: TGTGCCAGCAGCTTATATCCCGGCCGGGAAAATTCACCCCTCCACTTT. Its product reads: CASSLYPGRENSPLHF.